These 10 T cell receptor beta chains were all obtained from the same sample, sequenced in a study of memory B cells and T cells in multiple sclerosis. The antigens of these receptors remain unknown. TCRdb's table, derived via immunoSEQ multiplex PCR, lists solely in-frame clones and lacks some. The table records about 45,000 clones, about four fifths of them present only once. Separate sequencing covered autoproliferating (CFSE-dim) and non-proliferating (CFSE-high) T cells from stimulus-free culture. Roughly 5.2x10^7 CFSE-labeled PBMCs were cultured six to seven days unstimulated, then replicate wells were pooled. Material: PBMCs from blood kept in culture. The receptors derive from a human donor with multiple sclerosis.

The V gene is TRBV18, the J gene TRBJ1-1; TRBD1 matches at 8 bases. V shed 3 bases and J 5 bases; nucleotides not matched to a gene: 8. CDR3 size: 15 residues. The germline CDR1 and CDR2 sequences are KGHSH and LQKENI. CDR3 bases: TGTGCCAGCTCACCTAGGCAGGGGGCGGGTACTGAAGCTTTCTTT. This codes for CASSPRQGAGTEAFF.

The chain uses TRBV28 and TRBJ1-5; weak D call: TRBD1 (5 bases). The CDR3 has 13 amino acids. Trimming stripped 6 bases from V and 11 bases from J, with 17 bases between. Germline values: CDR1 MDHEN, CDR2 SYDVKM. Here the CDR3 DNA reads TGTGCCAGCAGGGACCCCGAGGGGCCGGCCCAGCATTTT. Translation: CASRDPEGPAQHF.

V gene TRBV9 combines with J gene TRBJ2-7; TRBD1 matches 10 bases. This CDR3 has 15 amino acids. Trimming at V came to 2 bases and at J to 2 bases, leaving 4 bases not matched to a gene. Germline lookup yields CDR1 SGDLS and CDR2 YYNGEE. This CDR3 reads CASSVGQGQAYEQYF. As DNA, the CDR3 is TGTGCCAGCAGCGTGGGACAGGGGCAAGCCTACGAGCAGTACTTC. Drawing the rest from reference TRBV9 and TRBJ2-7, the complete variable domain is DSGVTQTPKHLITATGQRVTLRCSPRSGDLSVYWYQQSLDQGLQFLIQYYNGEERAKGNILERFSAQQFPDLHSELNLSSLELGDSALYFCASSVGQGQAYEQYFGPGTRLTVT.

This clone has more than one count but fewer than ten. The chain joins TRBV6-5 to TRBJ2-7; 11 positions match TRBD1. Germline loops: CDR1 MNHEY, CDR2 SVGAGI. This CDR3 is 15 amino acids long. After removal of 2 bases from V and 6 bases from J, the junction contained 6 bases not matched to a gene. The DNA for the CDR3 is TGTGCCAGCAGTTACGCTTCCGGGACAGGGGGCGAGCAGTACTTC. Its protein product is CASSYASGTGGEQYF.

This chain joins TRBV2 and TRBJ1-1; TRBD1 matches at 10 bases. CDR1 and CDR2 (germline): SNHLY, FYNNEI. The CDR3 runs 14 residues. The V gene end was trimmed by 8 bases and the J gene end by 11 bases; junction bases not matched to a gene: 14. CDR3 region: CASAELYGTGVAFF. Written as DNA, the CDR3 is TGTGCCAGCGCGGAGCTTTACGGGACAGGGGTGGCTTTCTTT.

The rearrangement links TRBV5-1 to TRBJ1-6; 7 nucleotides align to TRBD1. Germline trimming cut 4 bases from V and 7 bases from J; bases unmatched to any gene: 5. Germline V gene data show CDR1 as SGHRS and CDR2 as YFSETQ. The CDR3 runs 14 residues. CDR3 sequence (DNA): TGCGCCAGCAGCACCGACAGGGCAAATTCACCCCTCCACTTT. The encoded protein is CASSTDRANSPLHF. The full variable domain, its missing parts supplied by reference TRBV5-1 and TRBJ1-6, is KAGVTQTPRYLIKTRGQQVTLSCSPISGHRSVSWYQQTPGQGLQFLFEYFSETQRNKGNFPGRFSGRQFSNSRSEMNVSTLELGDSALYLCASSTDRANSPLHFGNGTRLTVT.

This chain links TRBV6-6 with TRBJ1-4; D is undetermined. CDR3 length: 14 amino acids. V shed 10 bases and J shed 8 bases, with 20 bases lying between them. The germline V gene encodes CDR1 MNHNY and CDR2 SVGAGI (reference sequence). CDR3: CAISLHRGYEKLFF. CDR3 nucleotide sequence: TGTGCCATCTCTTTACATCGGGGTTACGAAAAACTGTTTTTT.

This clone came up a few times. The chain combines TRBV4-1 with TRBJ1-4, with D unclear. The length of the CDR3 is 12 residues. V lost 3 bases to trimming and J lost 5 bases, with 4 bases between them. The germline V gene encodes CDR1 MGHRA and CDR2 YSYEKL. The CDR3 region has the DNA TGCGCCAGCAGCCAGGGAAATGAAAAACTGTTTTTT. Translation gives CASSQGNEKLFF.

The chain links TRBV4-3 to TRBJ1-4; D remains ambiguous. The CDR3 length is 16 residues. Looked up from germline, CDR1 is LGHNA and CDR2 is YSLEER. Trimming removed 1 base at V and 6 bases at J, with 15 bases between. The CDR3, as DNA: TGCGCCAGCAGCCAAGGAATCGTTCGGGTTTATGAAAAACTGTTTTTT. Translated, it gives CASSQGIVRVYEKLFF.

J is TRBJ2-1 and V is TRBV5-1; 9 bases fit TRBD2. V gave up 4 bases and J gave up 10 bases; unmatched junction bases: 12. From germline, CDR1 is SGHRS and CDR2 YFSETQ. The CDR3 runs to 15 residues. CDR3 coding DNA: TGCGCCAGCAGCCTCACTCGCGGGGGGGCCGGGGAGCAGTTCTTC. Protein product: CASSLTRGGAGEQFF.